This TCR beta chain was sequenced for a study of T cells after yellow fever vaccination (dated by TCRdb to between 2019 and 2020). In the study overall: The SMART-Seq v4 Ultra Low Input RNA kit was used to prepare libraries from fractions with low cell numbers. Bulk PBMC replicates and cell subsets were isolated from blood drawn at multiple timepoints before and after both primary and secondary immunization. Two healthy male donors, one aged 18 to 30 and one aged 30 to 40 years, made up the cohort. To follow T-cell clones before and after both primary and booster YFV17D yellow fever vaccination, bulk TCR alpha and beta repertoires underwent longitudinal sequencing.

General findings and caveats noted by the study authors: The study included only two donors, which limits how far the findings can be generalized. Because abundant contaminating clonotypes from the bulk population could be contained in FACS-sorted repertoires, computational filtering was required. A small share of clonotypes occurred in both CD4 and CD8 compartments, likely arising from convergent recombination. Most clones expanded after primary vaccination (96% of CD4 and approximately 86% of CD8) were re-detected after the booster, suggesting that broad memory maintenance occurred. Compared with the primary T-cell response, the secondary T-cell response was weaker but faster, peaking on day 5 rather than day 15.

Synthesis of TCR cDNA relied on 5'RACE template switching, a step that introduced a universal primer site along with unique molecular identifiers. cDNA synthesis was primed from both the TCR alpha and TCR beta constant segments. Libraries were amplified in two PCR steps, with sample barcodes and sequencing adapters added in the second step. Sequencing of the libraries was done on either Illumina HiSeq 2500 (2x100 bp) or NovaSeq (2x150 bp). As for the authors' bioinformatics: MIGEC handled demultiplexing of reads and collapsing into UMI consensus sequences, while MiXCR performed V(D)J alignment. Vaccine-responding clonotypes were defined with edgeR using replicate PBMC samples, requiring FDR below 0.01 and a log2 fold change above 5 up to day 15. Each bulk clonotype received a CD4 or CD8 identity based on whether the sequenced CD4 or CD8 repertoire contained that clonotype at higher abundance. TCRdb reworked the public reads: Q25 trimming with fastp, MiXCR clone assembly, productive beta chains retained. Here each entry gathers all rows of one CDR3 protein and keeps the most common genes and DNA. The V and J calls follow TCRdb's processing rather than the paper's. The sample profile shows some 250,000 distinct CDR3 sequences; roughly 7.2% of them were found once. Of the sample, approximately 0.85% is held by the ten largest clones.

Sample treatment or condition, as interpreted from the label and publication: live attenuated yellow fever vaccine strain. PBMCs were isolated from peripheral blood using a standard Ficoll-Paque protocol. Dynabeads CD4 and CD8 positive selection kits were used to isolate the CD4 and CD8 T-cell fractions. RNA was extracted with TriZol from bulk PBMCs, CD4 and CD8 fractions, and dextramer-positive and dextramer-negative fractions. Comments on this clonotype: Its antigen is still unknown. The sample holds no much larger clone one base away, and base qualities are not on file.

As encoded in the germline V gene, CDR1 is SGHRS while CDR2 is YFSETQ. The CDR3 starts with the cysteine, ends with the phenylalanine, and has 13 residues. Only CDR3 DNA remains: 39 bases, in frame from the first base. The germline ends are 11 bases apart after V is trimmed by 7 bases and J by 1 base. This clonotype was obtained from a man younger than 40 who received the YFV17D yellow fever vaccine. The V and J segments used are TRBV5-1 and TRBJ1-1; the D gene is unclear. The sequences come from CD4+ T cells sorted from PBMCs, collected 15 days after the yellow fever booster vaccination. CDR3 loop: CASGIDGNTEAFF. The nucleotide sequence is given as TGCGCCAGCGGGATAGACGGGAACACTGAAGCTTTCTTT.